Shown below are 31 T cell receptor beta chains from a single sample sequenced in a study of cytomegalovirus exposure and HLA in healthy donors. The PCR had 60 Vbeta and 13 Jbeta primers. The method was immunoSEQ multiplex PCR; TCRdb's version includes in-frame clones alone and lacks a portion of them. The sample gives roughly 140,000 clones, 75% to 80% of which show up once; under 3% is in the top ten. Source material: PBMCs. The receptor source for this set is a man aged 40-50 years in good health and CMV-seropositive.

Written as DNA, the CDR3 is TGTGCCAGCAGCATTTCCCTACGGGTGCAGTTCTTC. Residues: CASSISLRVQFF. This rearrangement joins TRBV7-8 to TRBJ2-1; D is unresolved. This CDR3 has 12 amino acids. V was clipped by 5 bases and J by 12 bases, with 14 bases between them. In germline, CDR1 is SGHVS, CDR2 FQNEAQ.

The chain recombines TRBV25-1 with TRBJ2-7; the D gene is possibly TRBD2 (5 bases). Trimming shortened V by 5 bases and J by 3 bases, and 14 bases separated the two germline ends. Germline V CDR1 and CDR2: MGHDK, SYGVNS. CDR3 length: 14 amino acids. The CDR3 loop reads CASSRKGRDYEQYF. The CDR3 DNA is TGTGCCAGCAGTCGTAAAGGACGGGACTACGAGCAGTACTTC.

In this sample, this clone turned up once. J is TRBJ2-1 and V is TRBV7-9; possible D gene TRBD2, 5 bases. The V end lost 5 bases, the J end lost 3 bases, and 8 bases lay between the germline ends. From germline, CDR1 is SEHNR and CDR2 FQNEAQ (reference sequence). The CDR3 is 13 amino acids. The CDR3 spells CASSQGLYNEQFF. In DNA, the CDR3 is TGTGCCAGCAGCCAAGGACTCTACAATGAGCAGTTCTTC.

The chain has TRBV19 and TRBJ2-1, with TRBD2 matching 11 bases. The CDR3 runs 17 residues. The V gene's germline CDR1 is LNHDA and CDR2 SQIVND (reference sequence). Trimming took 0 bases from V and 8 from J; bases not matched to a gene: 9. This CDR3 is CASSIEPTSGSSYEQFF. CDR3 bases: TGTGCCAGTAGTATAGAACCTACTAGCGGGAGCTCGTATGAGCAGTTCTTC.

The gene calls are TRBV30 and TRBJ2-1, with 12 bases identical to TRBD2. The V gene's germline CDR1 is GTSNPN and CDR2 SVGIG (reference sequence). The junction had 3 bases not matched to a gene; V was cut back by 5 bases and J by 7 bases. The CDR3 loop spans 13 amino acids. The CDR3 DNA reads TGTGCCTGGGAGACTAGCGGGAGTAATGAGCAGTTCTTC. As protein: CAWETSGSNEQFF.

This clone was counted a single time. The chain has TRBV7-2 and TRBJ2-5, with TRBD2 as a possible D gene (6 bases). The V gene lost 1 base and the J gene lost 0 bases, with 9 bases spanning the gap. In germline, CDR1 is SGHTA, CDR2 FQGNSA. The CDR3 runs to 15 residues. The CDR3 DNA is TGTGCCAGCAGCTTAGTTGCGGGGAACCAAGAGACCCAGTACTTC. Its protein is CASSLVAGNQETQYF.

The chain combines TRBV30 with TRBJ2-1; 8 nucleotides agree with TRBD2. CDR3 size: 13 residues. The V segment lost 5 bases and the J segment 8 bases; nucleotides outside the gene matches: 8. Germline-derived CDR1 and CDR2 are GTSNPN and SVGIG (reference sequence). The CDR3 protein is CAWGGAGVYEQFF. For the CDR3, the DNA is TGTGCCTGGGGCGGAGCGGGAGTCTATGAGCAGTTCTTC.

The rearrangement joins TRBV2 to TRBJ2-1; TRBD1 matches at 8 bases. The germline V gene has CDR1 SNHLY and CDR2 FYNNEI. Trimming cost V 6 bases and J 5 bases; bases outside gene matches: 3. This CDR3 spans 13 amino acids. The CDR3 here is CASSPGQDNEQFF. DNA for the CDR3: TGTGCCAGCAGCCCGGGACAGGACAATGAGCAGTTCTTC. Full variable domain (remainder filled in from reference TRBV2 and TRBJ2-1): EPEVTQTPSHQVTQMGQEVILRCVPISNHLYFYWYRQILGQKVEFLVSFYNNEISEKSEIFDDQFSVERPDGSNFTLKIRSTKLEDSAMYFCASSPGQDNEQFFGPGTRLTVL.

The V and J genes are TRBV6-6 and TRBJ1-4, with TRBD1 as a possible D gene (5 bases). Germline CDR1 and CDR2: MNHNY and SVGAGI (reference sequence). V lost 7 bases and J 10 bases, leaving 10 bases between the germline ends. The CDR3 is 11 amino acids. In nucleotides, the CDR3 is TGTGCCAGCACACAGGTCCGAAAACTGTTTTTT. It encodes CASTQVRKLFF.

This clone has more than one count but fewer than ten. This chain connects TRBV21-1 to TRBJ2-1; TRBD2 was called by the table and not checked on the DNA. TRBV21-1 is a known pseudogene. The CDR3 extends over 15 amino acids. In DNA, the CDR3 is TGTGCCAGCGCCGAGCTAGCGGGAGGACACAATGAGCAGTTCTTC. Translated, it gives CASAELAGGHNEQFF.

This clone was picked up one time. The J gene is TRBJ2-3, the V gene TRBV5-8; TRBD2 matches at 12 bases. CDR1 and CDR2 from the germline V gene are SGHTS and YDEGEE. The CDR3 consists of 18 residues. After removal of 0 bases from V and 5 bases from J, the junction contained 10 bases not matched to a gene. CDR3 amino acids: CASSLETSGRIVQDTQYF. CDR3 nucleotide sequence: TGTGCCAGCAGCTTGGAGACTAGCGGGAGAATCGTACAAGATACGCAGTATTTT. The whole variable domain, filled in from reference TRBV5-8 and TRBJ2-3, reads EAGVTQSPTHLIKTRGQQATLRCSPISGHTSVYWYQQALGLGLQFLLWYDEGEERNRGNFPPRFSGRQFPNYSSELNVNALELEDSALYLCASSLETSGRIVQDTQYFGPGTRLTVL.

The CDR3 loop is CSVDRGGSPTEAFF. As DNA, the CDR3 is TGCAGCGTTGACCGGGGGGGTTCACCCACTGAAGCTTTCTTT. This chain links TRBV29-1 with TRBJ1-1; maybe TRBD1 (5 bases). Germline CDR1 and CDR2: SQVTM and ANQGSEA. This CDR3 contains 14 residues. Trimming removed 3 bases from V and 4 bases from J, with 15 bases in between.

This rearrangement joins TRBV7-2 to TRBJ2-2; 7 bases match TRBD1. CDR3 length: 15 residues. Losses at the gene ends were 7 bases for V and 4 bases for J; bases not matched to a gene: 9. Per germline, CDR1 SGHTA and CDR2 FQGNSA. The CDR3 DNA follows: TGTGCCAGCAAATTAAAGGCAGGGGGCACCGGGGAGCTGTTTTTT. Amino acids: CASKLKAGGTGELFF.

The chain links TRBV27 to TRBJ1-2, with 7 bases aligning to TRBD1. The CDR3 runs to 15 residues. Germline V gene sequence: CDR1 MNHEY, CDR2 SMNVEV (reference sequence). J lost 4 bases, V lost 6 bases, and 11 bases had no gene match. For the CDR3, the DNA is TGTGCCAGCAGCAGAACAGGGGTCGGAGGCTATGGCTACACCTTC. Translating gives CASSRTGVGGYGYTF.

The rearrangement uses TRBV19 and TRBJ1-2; no definite D call. With 0 bases removed from V and 7 bases from J, the gap between germline ends came to 21 bases. CDR1 and CDR2 (germline): LNHDA, SQIVND (reference sequence). The CDR3 contains 17 residues. As DNA, the CDR3 is TGTGCCAGTAGTATAGATTCTAACAGCAGAATCTTATCTGGCTACACCTTC. Amino acids: CASSIDSNSRILSGYTF.

V usage is TRBV28 and J usage is TRBJ1-1; D is uncertain. With 7 bases removed from V and 4 bases from J, the gap between germline ends came to 19 bases. CDR3 length: 15 residues. The germline CDR1 and CDR2 sequences are MDHEN and SYDVKM. CDR3 sequence reads: CASTKSDRQVTEAFF. The CDR3 bases are TGTGCCAGCACCAAATCAGACCGTCAGGTCACTGAAGCTTTCTTT.

The chain employs TRBV10-2 and TRBJ2-3, with 14 bases lining up with TRBD2. CDR1 is WSHSY, CDR2 SAAADI, per germline. This CDR3 is 18 amino acids long. Unmatched junction bases numbered 9, after V lost 3 bases and J lost 4 bases. CDR3 in DNA: TGCGCCAGCAGTGACCTCGTGGGGACTAGCGGGAGTTCAGATACGCAGTATTTT. This sequence encodes CASSDLVGTSGSSDTQYF.

This clone was observed once. The chain uses TRBV18 and TRBJ2-3; D unresolved. CDR1 and CDR2 from the germline V gene are KGHSH and LQKENI. V was cut by 5 bases and J by 0 bases, with 6 bases left in between. The CDR3 contains 13 residues. CDR3 loop: CASSTTSTDTQYF. The CDR3 bases are TGTGCCAGCTCAACCACTAGCACAGATACGCAGTATTTT.

The gene calls are TRBV7-2 and TRBJ2-3; 7 nucleotides align to TRBD2. The CDR3 is 14 amino acids. CDR1 and CDR2 from the germline V gene are SGHTA and FQGNSA. V gave up 5 bases and J gave up 4 bases; unmatched junction bases: 6. The CDR3 is CASSPTGGSDTQYF. The CDR3 bases are TGTGCCAGCAGCCCGACGGGGGGATCAGATACGCAGTATTTT.

The chain is built from TRBV2 and TRBJ2-1; TRBD2 matches at 7 bases. Germline V lookup: CDR1 SNHLY, CDR2 FYNNEI. V was clipped by 6 bases and J by 10 bases; unmatched bases: 6. This CDR3 has 12 residues. The CDR3 reads CASRGSGLEQFF. CDR3 coding DNA: TGTGCCAGCAGAGGGTCGGGACTAGAGCAGTTCTTC.

The rearrangement uses TRBV27 and TRBJ2-7, with 11 nucleotides matching TRBD1. The CDR3 sequence is 15 residues long. V shed 5 bases and J 3 bases; nucleotides not matched to a gene: 6. Germline V lookup: CDR1 MNHEY, CDR2 SMNVEV (reference sequence). The CDR3 DNA reads TGTGCCAGCAGTCCCCGGGACAGGGGGGGCTACGAGCAGTACTTC. Translation gives CASSPRDRGGYEQYF.

A note on this clone: Other DNA sequences of this sample code for an identical CDR3. The chain couples TRBV9 to TRBJ1-1, with TRBD1 matching 7 bases. Germline trimming cut 0 bases from V and 2 bases from J; bases unmatched to any gene: 1. The CDR3 sequence is 14 residues long. Germline lookup yields CDR1 SGDLS and CDR2 YYNGEE. CDR3 in DNA: TGTGCCAGCAGCGTAGGACAGGGTAACACTGAAGCTTTCTTT. As protein: CASSVGQGNTEAFF.

The V call is TRBV7-3, the J call TRBJ2-1, with 11 nucleotides matching TRBD2. This CDR3 has 16 residues. Germline V lookup: CDR1 SGHTA, CDR2 FQGTGA. V dropped 3 bases and J dropped 7; count of bases not matched to a gene: 8. The CDR3: CASSFSGTSGTNEQFF. In DNA, the CDR3 is TGTGCCAGCAGCTTCTCCGGGACTAGCGGAACAAATGAGCAGTTCTTC.

The V and J genes are TRBV28 and TRBJ2-3, with 7 bases identical to TRBD1. V shed 7 bases and J 10 bases; nucleotides not matched to a gene: 14. The CDR3 has 14 residues. CDR1 is MDHEN and CDR2 is SYDVKM in the germline V gene. The CDR3 reads CASTTADRALAQYF. The DNA for the CDR3 is TGTGCCAGCACCACTGCCGACAGGGCATTAGCGCAGTATTTT.

In nucleotides, the CDR3 is TGCGCCAGCAGCTTGGGGGGGACTAGCGGGACCAGCGGGGAGCAGTACTTC. Translation: CASSLGGTSGTSGEQYF. V usage is TRBV5-1 and J usage is TRBJ2-7, with TRBD2 matching over 13 bases. The CDR3 spans 17 residues. Germline values: CDR1 SGHRS, CDR2 YFSETQ. V trimming: 0 bases; J trimming: 7 bases; junction bases outside the gene matches: 10.

The gene calls are TRBV29-1 and TRBJ2-1, with D maybe TRBD2 (5 bases). Germline CDR1 and CDR2: SQVTM and ANQGSEA. The CDR3 covers 12 residues. Deletions cut 8 bases from V and 6 bases from J, with 14 bases between. CDR3 region: CSSQRPTNEQFF. CDR3 sequence (DNA): TGCAGCTCCCAGCGGCCCACCAATGAGCAGTTCTTC.

The genes are TRBV5-1 and TRBJ2-3; possibly TRBD2 for D (6 bases). The CDR3 runs to 14 residues. CDR1 is SGHRS and CDR2 is YFSETQ in the germline V gene. Trimming took off 0 bases at V and 6 bases at J, with 11 bases between the two ends. CDR3 bases: TGCGCCAGCAGCTTGGCCGGGGAGGCCGATACGCAGTATTTT. It specifies CASSLAGEADTQYF.

Of note for this clone: Mismatch with germline at one junction end may stem from a read error. The chain has TRBV7-9 and TRBJ2-1, with 7 bases identical to TRBD2. The CDR3 sequence is 16 residues long. Per the germline V gene, CDR1 is SEHNR and CDR2 is FQNEAQ (reference sequence). As DNA, the CDR3 is TGTTCCAGCAGCTTAATGGCGGGGGATTCCTACAATGAGCAGTTCTTC. The encoded protein is CSSSLMAGDSYNEQFF.

This clone was seen more than once but under ten times. The J gene is TRBJ2-7, the V gene TRBV6-5, with 8 bases that match TRBD1. This CDR3 comprises 13 residues. V shed 5 bases, J shed 3 bases, and the junction held 3 bases outside the gene matches. CDR1 and CDR2 (germline): MNHEY, SVGAGI. The CDR3 nucleotides read TGTGCCAGCAGTGAAGACAGGGGCTACGAGCAGTACTTC. Its translation is CASSEDRGYEQYF.

In its sample, this clone was seen a few times. The CDR3 DNA follows: TGTGCCAGCTCCCGGGGAGGCTCCTACGAGCAGTACTTC. Protein product: CASSRGGSYEQYF. The chain joins TRBV9 to TRBJ2-7; maybe TRBD2 (6 bases). The V end lost 7 bases, the J end lost 0 bases, and 11 bases lay between the germline ends. This CDR3 contains 13 residues. Germline CDR1 and CDR2: SGDLS and YYNGEE.

This clone was detected a few times. V and J are TRBV6-1 and TRBJ2-7; TRBD1 agrees at 10 bases. V shed 1 base, J shed 9 bases, and the junction held 12 bases outside the gene matches. The CDR3 has 16 residues. Looked up from germline, CDR1 is MNHNS and CDR2 is SASEGT. CDR3 nucleotides: TGTGCCAGCAGTGAAGGCCCGGGACAGGGGATGGAGGTGCAGTACTTC. Translated: CASSEGPGQGMEVQYF.